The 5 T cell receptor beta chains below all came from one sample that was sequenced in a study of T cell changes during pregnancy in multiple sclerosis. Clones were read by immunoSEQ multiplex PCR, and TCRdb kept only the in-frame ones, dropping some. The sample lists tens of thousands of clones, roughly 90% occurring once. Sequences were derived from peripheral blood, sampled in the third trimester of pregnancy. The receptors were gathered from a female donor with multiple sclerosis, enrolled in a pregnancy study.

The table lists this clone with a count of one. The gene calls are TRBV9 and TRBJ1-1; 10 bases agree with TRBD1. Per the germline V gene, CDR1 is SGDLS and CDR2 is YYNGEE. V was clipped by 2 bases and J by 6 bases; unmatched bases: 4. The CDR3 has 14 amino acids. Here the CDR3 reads CASSVKGTGAEAFF. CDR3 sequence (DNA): TGTGCCAGCAGCGTTAAGGGGACAGGGGCTGAAGCTTTCTTT.

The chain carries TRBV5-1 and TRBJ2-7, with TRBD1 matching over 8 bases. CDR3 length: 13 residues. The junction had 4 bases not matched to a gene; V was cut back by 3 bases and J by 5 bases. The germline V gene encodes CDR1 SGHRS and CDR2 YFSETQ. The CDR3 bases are TGCGCCAGCAGCTATGGACAGGGTAACGAGCAGTACTTC. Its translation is CASSYGQGNEQYF.

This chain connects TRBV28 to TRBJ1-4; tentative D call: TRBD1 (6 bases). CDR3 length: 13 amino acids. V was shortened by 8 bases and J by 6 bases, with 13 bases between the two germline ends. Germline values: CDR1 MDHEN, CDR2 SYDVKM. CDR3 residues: CASGSTGYEKLFF. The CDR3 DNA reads TGTGCCAGCGGCTCGACAGGATATGAAAAACTGTTTTTT. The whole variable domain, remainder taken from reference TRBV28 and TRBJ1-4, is DVKVTQSSRYLVKRTGEKVFLECVQDMDHENMFWYRQDPGLGLRLIYFSYDVKMKEKGDIPEGYSVSREKKERFSLILESASTNQTSMYLCASGSTGYEKLFFGSGTQLSVL.

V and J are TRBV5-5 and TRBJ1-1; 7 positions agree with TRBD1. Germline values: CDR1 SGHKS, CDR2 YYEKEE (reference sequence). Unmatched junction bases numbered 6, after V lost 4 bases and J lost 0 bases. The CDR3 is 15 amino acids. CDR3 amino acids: CASSVRGTVNTEAFF. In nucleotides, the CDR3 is TGTGCCAGCAGCGTTAGAGGGACAGTGAACACTGAAGCTTTCTTT.

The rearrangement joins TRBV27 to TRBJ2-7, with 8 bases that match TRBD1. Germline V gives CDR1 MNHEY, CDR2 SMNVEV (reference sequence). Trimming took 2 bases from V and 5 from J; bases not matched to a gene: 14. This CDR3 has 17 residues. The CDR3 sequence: CASSLREDHSRGHEQYF. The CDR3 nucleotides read TGTGCCAGCAGTTTAAGGGAGGACCATTCCAGGGGGCACGAGCAGTACTTC.